This TCR beta chain was sequenced during a study of T cells after posttransplantation cyclophosphamide. Findings of the study overall: Tissue-infiltrating T cells from skin or gut overlapped little with blood T cells. Recipient CMV seropositivity and CMV reactivation strongly tracked TRB clonality.

V was clipped by 4 bases and J by 4 bases, with 10 bases between them. The length of the CDR3 is 13 residues. Germline assignment: CDR1 SQVTM and CDR2 ANQGSEA. Of note for this clone: Its antigen is unidentified.

Using immunoSEQ multiplex PCR, the repertoire was profiled, and TCRdb retains in-frame clones only, with some absent. The sample consists of 9,500 to 15,000 clones, around 80% of them appearing once. Sampled 1 year posttransplant, controls received myeloablative marrow transplants, methotrexate and a calcineurin inhibitor. The clonotype originates from a male patient aged 25-45 years who received an allogeneic stem cell transplant from an unrelated donor, was CMV-positive, and had acute GVHD only. Some T cells could come from the graft donor. The specimen comprised PBMCs, sampled about 380 days after allogeneic stem cell transplant with calcineurin inhibitor and methotrexate. The chain joins TRBV29-1 to TRBJ2-2; D remains unclear. CDR3 region: CSVGLVSTGELFF. The CDR3 coding sequence is TGCAGCGTTGGGTTAGTAAGCACCGGGGAGCTGTTTTTT.